The entry below describes one T cell receptor (beta chain). Trimming stripped 1 base from V and 6 bases from J, with 7 bases between. Germline V gene sequence: CDR1 MGHDK, CDR2 SYGVNS. The CDR3 spans 12 residues. Libraries were prepared by immunoSEQ multiplex PCR; TCRdb keeps only in-frame clonotypes and omits some of them. The profile shows under 200,000 clones, 85% to 95% of them singletons. This sample stems from a study of T cell responses to AZD1222 COVID-19 vaccine. The clonotype originates from an adult in good health. The chain uses TRBV25-1 and TRBJ2-7; D is ambiguous. The input for sequencing was peripheral blood, taken on day 0 of AZD1222 vaccination. The CDR3 bases are TGTGCCAGCAGTGAATTAATAGGCGAGCAGTACTTC. Translation gives CASSELIGEQYF.